This note documents a single T cell receptor beta chain sequence. It lacks a known antigen. The sample holds no much larger clone one base away, and base qualities are not on file. The CDR3 holds 18 amino acids from the cysteine to the phenylalanine. CDR3 DNA is the only sequence kept; it has 54 bases, read in frame from the first base. The germline V gene specifies MDHEN as CDR1 and SYDVKM as CDR2. Cut back by 2 bases and 5 bases, the V and J ends lie 22 bases apart. The sample is drawn from a study of neoadjuvant anti-PD-1 for oral cavity cancer listed by TCRdb under 2021. For the study in its entirety: Three to four biweekly doses of nivolumab at 3 mg/kg were mostly administered to patients before curative-intent surgical resection. Under RECIST 1.1, a patient counted as a responder if showing complete response, partial response or stable disease, and as a non-responder if showing progression. There were 11 to 13 patients in the parent correlative cohort, and the response rate was 30% to 35%. A fourth nivolumab dose was given around day 43 to patients without progression, and definitive surgical resection was performed in those patients on days 50-56. General study outcomes and caveats: Higher pretreatment blood Treg/Th17 ratios correlated with higher pretreatment blood TCRbeta clonality and lower post-treatment tumor TCRbeta clonality. TCR analyses included only a few patients per response group, and the authors called for larger cohorts for validation. After neoadjuvant nivolumab, non-responders showed significantly higher T cell clonality (Gini index) in PBMCs than responders did.

For deep sequencing, each PBMC sample was run in six replicates, with libraries mostly built from approximately 0.45 ug of input genomic DNA. The immunoSEQ hsTCRbeta kit was used to prepare TCRbeta libraries according to the manufacturer's instructions. The completed libraries were mixed into a single pool at 3 nM, then sequenced with an Illumina NovaSeq 6000 S4 flow cell. Per the original workflow: Raw data preprocessing and quality control were performed with the immunoSEQ Analyzer. The analysis was restricted to productive rearrangements, with each unique CDR3 amino acid sequence defining a clonotype. Repertoire clonality was estimated as the Gini-Simpson index, computed with the R package tcR. Student's t test was used to compare Gini indices, while Pearson correlation assessed associations with tumor size change. TCRdb provides this immuneACCESS table in a form limited to in-frame rearrangements. Some clones are lacking; in checked studies, under half of them reflect an unresolved V gene, and why the rest are absent is not known. V and J calls and clone size are those listed in that table; D and trimming were worked out from the DNA. Present in this sample are 73,000 or so clones, roughly 81% of which were seen just once. The ten largest clonotypes hold roughly 3.4% of the sample.

The sample's time point label, in plain terms: after neoadjuvant nivolumab, at surgical resection. Patients were newly diagnosed with stage II-IVA oral cavity squamous cell carcinoma and had received no prior systemic or radiation treatment. Everyone in the cohort had locally advanced, HPV-negative oral cavity squamous cell carcinoma. Peripheral blood mononuclear cells were analyzed directly, without maintenance or expansion in culture. Samples came from a longitudinal correlative study of a single-arm phase II trial of neoadjuvant nivolumab in oral cavity squamous cell carcinoma. Subject-matched pre- and post-treatment PBMCs and tumors from three responders and three non-responders were subjected to genomic DNA-based TCRbeta sequencing. Peripheral blood mononuclear cells were collected before nivolumab treatment and were collected again after treatment, at the time of surgery. Genomic DNA was isolated from PBMCs using the Maxwell RSC DNA from Cells kit.

The receptor's source is a person aged 35-79 years with oral cavity squamous cell carcinoma. The sequence is built from TRBV28 and TRBJ2-1; the D gene assignment is ambiguous. The sample in question was PBMCs, obtained after nivolumab (anti-PD-1) treatment. CDR3 loop: CASSLGPRASPGDNEQFF. The DNA reads as follows: TGTGCCAGCAGTTTAGGCCCTAGAGCATCACCGGGTGACAATGAGCAGTTCTTC.